The sequence of this TCR beta chain was determined in a study of T-cell memory formation after mild COVID-19. A single record per CDR3 protein comes from TCRdb applying MiXCR to the 5' RACE reads. The sample has about 210,000 distinct CDR3 sequences; approximately 10% are singletons. Germline values: CDR1 DFQATT, CDR2 SNEGSKA (reference sequence). CDR3 length: 14 amino acids. J was trimmed by 1 base and V by 2 bases; bases with no gene match: 2. The specimen was PBMCs or a T cell subset sorted from them (not recorded which). The genes are TRBV20-1 and TRBJ1-5; 7 bases are shared with TRBD1. This clonotype was obtained from a man between 18 and 29 years old who had mild COVID-19 (a few samples of this study predate the infection). Cell type and time point are not known. CDR3 sequence: CSARQGGSNQPQHF. DNA for the CDR3: TGCAGTGCTAGACAGGGGGGGAGCAATCAGCCCCAGCATTTT.